This T cell receptor (beta chain) appears in the sequencing data of a study of cytomegalovirus exposure and HLA in healthy donors (dated by TCRdb to about 2017). Regarding the complete study: A later analysis indicated that the 120 validation repertoires were generated on the platform also employed for the 650 to 850 repertoires of the first cohort. In addition to the first cohort of 500 to 850 subjects, a separate validation cohort of 100 to 150 different subjects was used. High-throughput TCR immunosequencing, statistical association of individual TCRs with disease status, and machine learning were combined to predict cytomegalovirus infection status. The study aimed to test whether signatures of past pathogen exposure could be identified by cataloging public T cell receptors.

CDR1 and CDR2, per the germline V gene (reference sequence), are SEHNR and FQNEAQ. V is cut back by 4 bases and J by 6 bases, with 7 bases in the junction unmatched. Counted from cysteine to phenylalanine, this CDR3 has 15 amino acids. The DNA shown is the 45-base CDR3, in frame from base 1. Note on this clone: Its antigen is currently not known. The input lacks base qualities; no much larger clone sits a single base away.

The library came from the immunoSEQ multiplex PCR assay. As for the original processing: To diagnose cytomegalovirus status from the catalog of TCR beta chain sequences, a statistical classification framework was built. This is the immuneACCESS table as TCRdb keeps it, with only in-frame sequences that have V and J called. A part of the clones is gone; compared with another copy, unresolved V genes explain less than half, and the rest is unexplained. The DNA was the basis for D and trimming; V, J and clone size are from that table. The sample yields approximately 58,000 clones; 91% were counted once. The ten largest make up 2.2% of the sample. Broader findings and caveats from the paper: In both the original and validation cohorts, the classifier was reported to diagnose cytomegalovirus status with high specificity and sensitivity. In a later analysis, TCRs clustered in the first cohort were found to also tend to co-occur in the roughly 120 validation repertoires, with around 94% of cluster scores above 0. In vitro tests confirmed that a few of the cytomegalovirus-associated TCR beta chains recognize cytomegalovirus antigens. The study listed approximately 160 TCR beta chains as associated with cytomegalovirus. While some public TCRs were present in many individuals, most TCR sequences turned up only very rarely across donors. The validation cohort had no HLA typing available for a later analysis, so co-occurrence within that cohort was assessed over all 130 or so repertoires. The authors suggested that the approach could potentially be extended to other disease states and immunological phenotypes.

The donors belonged to the validation cohort of 90 to 150 subjects, which was separate from the 666-subject first cohort. The V and J genes are TRBV7-9 and TRBJ1-5, with TRBD1 identical over 9 junction bases. This TCR derives from a woman in her twenties or thirties in good health and CMV-seronegative. Sequenced: PBMCs. The CDR3 here reads CASSSATGGTQPQHF. The nucleotide sequence is TGTGCCAGCAGCTCCGCGACAGGGGGGACTCAGCCCCAGCATTTT.